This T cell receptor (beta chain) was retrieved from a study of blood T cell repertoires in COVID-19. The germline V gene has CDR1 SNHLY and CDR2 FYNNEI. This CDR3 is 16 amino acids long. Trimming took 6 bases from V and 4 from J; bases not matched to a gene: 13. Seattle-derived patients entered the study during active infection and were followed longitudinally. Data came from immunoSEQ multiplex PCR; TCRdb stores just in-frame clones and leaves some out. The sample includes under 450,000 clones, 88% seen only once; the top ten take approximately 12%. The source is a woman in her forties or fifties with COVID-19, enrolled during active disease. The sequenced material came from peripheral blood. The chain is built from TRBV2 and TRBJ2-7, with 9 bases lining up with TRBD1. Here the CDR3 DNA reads TGTGCCAGCAGGGATCCACCGGGGACAGGGCTATACGAGCAGTACTTC. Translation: CASRDPPGTGLYEQYF.